Below are 13 T cell receptor beta chains sequenced from a single sample in a study of CD8 T cells in seronegative destructive rheumatoid arthritis. The table came from immunoSEQ multiplex PCR; TCRdb's copy has only in-frame clones and leaves some out. The sample shows over 10,000 clones, roughly four fifths of them seen only once. The sequenced sample was CD8+ T cells from blood. Receptors originate from a woman between 30 and 50 years old with seronegative destructive rheumatoid arthritis.

The chain couples TRBV7-6 to TRBJ2-2; 7 nucleotides align to TRBD1. V lost 4 bases, J lost 1 base, and 6 bases stayed unmatched. CDR1 and CDR2 from the germline V gene are SGHVS and FNYEAQ. The CDR3 runs to 16 residues. In DNA form, the CDR3 reads TGTGCCAGCAGCTCATTACCAGGGGGGAACACCGGGGAGCTGTTTTTT. Translation: CASSSLPGGNTGELFF.

The CDR3 DNA follows: TGTGCCAGCAGTTTATACCCGGGGGATATGAAATACGAGCAGTACTTC. Protein: CASSLYPGDMKYEQYF. The V call is TRBV28, the J call TRBJ2-7; weak D call: TRBD2 (6 bases). The CDR3 extends over 16 amino acids. Per germline, CDR1 MDHEN and CDR2 SYDVKM. Trimming shortened V by 1 base and J by 4 bases, and 17 bases separated the two germline ends.

The chain has TRBV4-1 and TRBJ2-1; 7 nucleotides agree with TRBD2. Germline CDR1 MGHRA, CDR2 YSYEKL. The V gene end was trimmed by 1 base and the J gene end by 4 bases; junction bases not matched to a gene: 7. There are 16 residues in the CDR3. This CDR3 reads CASSQVSSGPYNEQFF. The CDR3 DNA is TGCGCCAGCAGCCAAGTTTCTAGCGGCCCTTACAATGAGCAGTTCTTC.

This chain joins TRBV6-6 and TRBJ2-7; D remains unclear. V was cut by 0 bases and J by 3 bases, with 12 bases left in between. The CDR3 consists of 15 residues. Germline V gene sequence: CDR1 MNHNY, CDR2 SVGAGI (reference sequence). The CDR3, as DNA: TGTGCCAGCAGTTACTCGAATCGGGTTGGCTACGAGCAGTACTTC. It translates to CASSYSNRVGYEQYF.

The V call is TRBV13, the J call TRBJ2-3; D is ambiguous. The V gene's germline CDR1 is PRHDT and CDR2 FYEKMQ (reference sequence). This CDR3 is 15 amino acids long. V lost 5 bases and J lost 6, with 18 bases in between. DNA for the CDR3: TGTGCCAGCAGCCCCCCGAGTCTCCGCTGGGATACGCAGTATTTT. This gives the protein CASSPPSLRWDTQYF.

This chain links TRBV11-2 with TRBJ2-7, with D unclear. The V end was cut by 5 bases, the J end by 7 bases, with 18 bases between. Germline V gene data show CDR1 as SGHAT and CDR2 as FQNNGV. The CDR3 is made up of 14 amino acids. CDR3 loop: CASSPPGAWVEQYV. The CDR3 DNA is TGTGCCAGCAGCCCACCCGGCGCCTGGGTGGAGCAGTACGTC.

This chain links TRBV5-1 with TRBJ1-5, with 9 bases identical to TRBD1. Per germline, CDR1 SGHRS and CDR2 YFSETQ. The CDR3 loop spans 14 amino acids. V lost 5 bases, J lost 6 bases, and 6 bases stayed unmatched. CDR3 amino acids: CASRPGTGSQPQHF. Written as DNA, the CDR3 is TGCGCCAGCAGGCCCGGGACAGGGTCTCAGCCCCAGCATTTT.

This clone rates as medium-sized. V gene TRBV6-4 combines with J gene TRBJ2-1; 13 bases match TRBD2. The germline gives CDR1 MRHNA, CDR2 SNTAGT. J gave up 6 bases and V 5 bases, and 1 base lay outside the gene matches. The CDR3 length is 14 residues. CDR3 residues: CASSTSGGANEQFF. The CDR3 coding sequence is TGTGCCAGCAGTACTAGCGGGGGGGCCAATGAGCAGTTCTTC.

A few counts support this clone. This chain joins TRBV4-2 and TRBJ1-1; 7 bases align to TRBD1. Trimming cost V 4 bases and J 6 bases; bases outside gene matches: 11. The germline CDR1 and CDR2 sequences are LGHNA and YNFKEQ. The CDR3 has 15 amino acids. In DNA form, the CDR3 reads TGTGCCAGCAGCCCGTTACAGGGGAGAGACGCTGAAGCTTTCTTT. This codes for CASSPLQGRDAEAFF.

CDR3 protein: CASSGWDRDYEQYF. The CDR3 DNA sequence: TGTGCCAGCAGCGGCTGGGACAGGGACTACGAGCAGTACTTC. This sequence joins TRBV7-6 and TRBJ2-7; 9 bases agree with TRBD1. V lost 5 bases and J lost 3; bases outside the gene matches: 5. The CDR3 is made up of 14 amino acids. Germline CDR1 and CDR2: SGHVS and FNYEAQ.

The chain has TRBV21-1 and TRBJ1-2. TRBV21-1 is termed a pseudogene. The CDR3 is made up of 13 amino acids. The CDR3: CASSTGSDYGYTF. DNA of the CDR3: TGTGCCAGCAGCACCGGGAGTGACTATGGCTACACCTTC.

This sequence joins TRBV18 and TRBJ2-1, with 7 bases aligning to TRBD1. Unmatched junction bases numbered 10, after V lost 4 bases and J lost 4 bases. Germline CDR1 KGHSH, CDR2 LQKENI. This CDR3 has 16 amino acids. Written as DNA, the CDR3 is TGTGCCAGCTCACAGGAACAGGGGCCCCCTTACAATGAGCAGTTCTTC. It encodes CASSQEQGPPYNEQFF.

This clone showed up just a few times. V and J are TRBV4-1 and TRBJ2-7; 8 nucleotides align to TRBD2. The CDR3 runs 17 residues. Germline values: CDR1 MGHRA, CDR2 YSYEKL. The V and J ends lost 3 bases and 2 bases, in that order; junction bases with no gene match: 12. The CDR3 reads CASSHRSGEGRAYEQYF. The CDR3 DNA is TGCGCCAGCAGCCACCGTAGCGGGGAAGGAAGGGCCTACGAGCAGTACTTC.